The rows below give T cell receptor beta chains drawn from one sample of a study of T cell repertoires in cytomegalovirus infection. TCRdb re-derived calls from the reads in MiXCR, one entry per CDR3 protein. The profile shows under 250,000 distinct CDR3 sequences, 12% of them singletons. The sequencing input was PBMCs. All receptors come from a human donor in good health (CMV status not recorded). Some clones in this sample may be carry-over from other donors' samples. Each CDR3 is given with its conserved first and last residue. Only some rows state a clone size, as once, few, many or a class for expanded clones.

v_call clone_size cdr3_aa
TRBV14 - CASSQLRDGNNEQFF
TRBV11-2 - CASSSQGKAEAFF
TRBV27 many CASSLMGDSHNQPQHF
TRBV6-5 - CASGPGQNNEKLFF
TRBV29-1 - CSVEDSQGRNEQYF
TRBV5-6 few CASSLAYDEQFF
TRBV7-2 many CASSLVGTGNNQPQHF
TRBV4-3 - CASSQDLSALEAFF
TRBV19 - CASRNRGNSYEQYF
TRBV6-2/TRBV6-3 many CASSRAGTGVFSSYNEQFF
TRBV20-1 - CSASKGGYGYTF
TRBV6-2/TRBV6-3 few CASRGLGGRGGHF
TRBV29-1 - CSVAQPGTEAFF
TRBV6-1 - CASWWGTGELFF
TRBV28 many CASSVTGASKKLFF
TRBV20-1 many CSARPGFWDTIYF
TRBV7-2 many CASSPYIDRGQPQHF
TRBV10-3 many CAISEPALQAQHF
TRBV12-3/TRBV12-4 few CASEGTGNSPLHF
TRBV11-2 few CASSFARTSGSTDTQYF
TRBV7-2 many CASSLAGADTEAFF
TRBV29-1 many CSVARQGNTGELFF
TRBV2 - CATWMGNRGNYGYTF
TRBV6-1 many CASSEAGGRISNTGELFF
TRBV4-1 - CASSQAGGFGTDTQYF
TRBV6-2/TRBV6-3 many CASTGETGAEVPNQPQHF
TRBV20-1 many CSASGSLKLPYEQYF
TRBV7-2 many CASSSTIVSGNTIYF
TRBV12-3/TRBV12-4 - CASSFLPGTRGTEQFF
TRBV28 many CASTQTGGYEQYF
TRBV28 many CASSPLGTGELFF
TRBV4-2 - CASQDQGLAGTTDTQYF
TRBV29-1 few CSVEEADGTEAFF
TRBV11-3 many CASSSRDSGANVLTF
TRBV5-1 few CASSLTLQGTSTGELFF
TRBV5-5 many CASSWELGTTDEKLFF
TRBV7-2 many CASSRGGGYNEQFF
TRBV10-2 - CASRALLGVDTGELFF
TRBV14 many CASSQVRGLGYTF
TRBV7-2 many CASSREIPGQATYEQYF
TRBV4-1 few CASSRPTSGMETQYF
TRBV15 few CATSSVKGTYEQYF
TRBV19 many CASSLNENQPQHF
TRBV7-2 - CASSQRGPDTGKLFF
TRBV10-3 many CAIRDAQGADEKLFF
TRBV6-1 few CASSPDRGRETQYF
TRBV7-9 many CASRPTGADYNSPLHF
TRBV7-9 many CASSLDPGQGRTEAFF
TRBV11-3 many CASSSRENEQFF
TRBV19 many CASSPRTGVEGTEAFF